A selection of T cell receptor beta chains follows, all from one sample in a study of cytomegalovirus exposure and HLA in healthy donors. Some clones are missing from TCRdb's copy, which holds only in-frame ones; the method was immunoSEQ multiplex PCR. Among 150,000 to 200,000 clones listed, around 81% were seen once. The sequenced sample was PBMCs. These TCRs come from a woman between 18 and 30 years old in good health and CMV-seropositive. CDR3s include the opening cysteine and the closing phenylalanine or tryptophan. The order of the fields is J gene, D gene, V gene, clone size, CDR3 DNA, CDR3 protein. A D gene is named only where the DNA matches it firmly. The size of a clone is reported for some rows only, either as once, few or many, or as a class for expanded clones.

J gene: TRBJ1-2
D gene: TRBD1
V gene: TRBV5-1
clone size: few
CDR3 DNA: TGCGCCAGCAGCTTGGGTAGGGGGCCAGGCGGCTACACCTTC
CDR3 protein: CASSLGRGPGGYTF

J gene: TRBJ1-3
D gene: .
V gene: TRBV7-9
clone size: once
CDR3 DNA: TGTTCCAGCAGCTTAGGGGTCCCGGACAGAGCGGGAAACACCATATATTTT
CDR3 protein: CSSSLGVPDRAGNTIYF

J gene: TRBJ1-6
D gene: .
V gene: TRBV6-1
clone size: .
CDR3 DNA: TGTGCCAGCAGGGACCGGGAAGATTCACCCCTCCACTTT
CDR3 protein: CASRDREDSPLHF

J gene: TRBJ2-6
D gene: .
V gene: TRBV4-1
clone size: .
CDR3 DNA: TGCGCCAGCAGCCAAGTAGCGTGGGGGGCTGGGGCCAACGTCCTGACTTTC
CDR3 protein: CASSQVAWGAGANVLTF

J gene: TRBJ1-2
D gene: .
V gene: TRBV28
clone size: .
CDR3 DNA: TGTGCCAGCAGTTCCCCAACGGATGGCTACACCTTC
CDR3 protein: CASSSPTDGYTF

J gene: TRBJ2-7
D gene: TRBD2
V gene: TRBV5-1
clone size: .
CDR3 DNA: TGCGCCAGCAGCCCTGGACTAGCGGGGGCCTACGAGCAGTACTTC
CDR3 protein: CASSPGLAGAYEQYF

J gene: TRBJ2-3
D gene: .
V gene: TRBV5-6
clone size: .
CDR3 DNA: TGTGCCAGCAGTCCTCCCGCGGGAGATACGCAGTATTTT
CDR3 protein: CASSPPAGDTQYF

J gene: TRBJ2-5
D gene: TRBD1
V gene: TRBV6-4
clone size: .
CDR3 DNA: TGTGCCAGCAGTGCCGGGACAGGGGGCCAAGAGACCCAGTACTTC
CDR3 protein: CASSAGTGGQETQYF

J gene: TRBJ2-5
D gene: .
V gene: TRBV4-1
clone size: .
CDR3 DNA: TGCGCCAGCAGCCAAGCTACAGGGTACCAAGAGACCCAGTACTTC
CDR3 protein: CASSQATGYQETQYF

J gene: TRBJ2-2
D gene: TRBD2
V gene: TRBV6-4
clone size: .
CDR3 DNA: TGTGCCAGCAGTGACTCTAGCGGGGGGGACACCGGGGAGCTGTTTTTT
CDR3 protein: CASSDSSGGDTGELFF

J gene: TRBJ1-1
D gene: .
V gene: TRBV5-1
clone size: .
CDR3 DNA: TGCGCCAGCAGCCGGTCCCGAGGGAACACTGAAGCTTTCTTT
CDR3 protein: CASSRSRGNTEAFF

J gene: TRBJ2-3
D gene: .
V gene: TRBV2
clone size: .
CDR3 DNA: TGTGCCAGCGGCCTCACAGATACGCAGTATTTT
CDR3 protein: CASGLTDTQYF

J gene: TRBJ1-4
D gene: .
V gene: TRBV7-2
clone size: once
CDR3 DNA: TGTGCCAGCAGCCTAAAGTCAGCCGGGACAGAAAAACTGTTTTTT
CDR3 protein: CASSLKSAGTEKLFF

J gene: TRBJ1-2
D gene: .
V gene: TRBV5-1
clone size: .
CDR3 DNA: TGCGCCAGCAGCTTAAACAGGGACTATGCTAACTATGGCTACACCTTC
CDR3 protein: CASSLNRDYANYGYTF

J gene: TRBJ2-1
D gene: TRBD1
V gene: TRBV11-3
clone size: .
CDR3 DNA: TGTGCCAGCAGCCTCCGACAGGGCCTGTTCTTC
CDR3 protein: CASSLRQGLFF

J gene: TRBJ1-2
D gene: .
V gene: TRBV27
clone size: .
CDR3 DNA: TGTGCCAGCAGTTTATCGGTGTACGTTGGGCAGGTCTATGGCTACACCTTC
CDR3 protein: CASSLSVYVGQVYGYTF

J gene: TRBJ1-2
D gene: TRBD1
V gene: TRBV4-2
clone size: once
CDR3 DNA: TGTGCCAGCAGCCAAACCCTAGGACAGGATGGCTACACCTTC
CDR3 protein: CASSQTLGQDGYTF

J gene: TRBJ2-7
D gene: TRBD1
V gene: TRBV27
clone size: .
CDR3 DNA: TGTGCCAGCAGTTCCCACCACGGACAGGGCTCCTACGAGCAGTACTTC
CDR3 protein: CASSSHHGQGSYEQYF

J gene: TRBJ2-1
D gene: TRBD2
V gene: TRBV6-6
clone size: .
CDR3 DNA: TGTGCCAGCAGATCCGAGCGGGGGGGCTACAATGAGCAGTTCTTC
CDR3 protein: CASRSERGGYNEQFF

J gene: TRBJ1-1
D gene: TRBD1
V gene: TRBV5-4
clone size: .
CDR3 DNA: TGTGCCAGCAGCTTGTTCGGTTTCGGGACAGGGGAAGGCACTGAAGCTTTCTTT
CDR3 protein: CASSLFGFGTGEGTEAFF

J gene: TRBJ2-2
D gene: .
V gene: TRBV2
clone size: .
CDR3 DNA: TGTGCCAGCAGTGAGATCCGGGGCACCGGGGAGCTGTTTTTT
CDR3 protein: CASSEIRGTGELFF

J gene: TRBJ1-2
D gene: .
V gene: TRBV4-2
clone size: .
CDR3 DNA: TGTGCCAGCAGCCAAGCTCACCCTAACCCAGAAATAGAGGCGGGATTC
CDR3 protein: CASSQAHPNPEIEAGF

J gene: TRBJ1-1
D gene: .
V gene: TRBV7-8
clone size: .
CDR3 DNA: TGTGCCAGCAGCTTAGCTAGCAGGGGCACTGAAGCTTTCTTT
CDR3 protein: CASSLASRGTEAFF

J gene: TRBJ1-1
D gene: .
V gene: TRBV5-6
clone size: .
CDR3 DNA: TGTGCCAGCAGCTTGGGGGCGAACACTGAAGCTTTCTTT
CDR3 protein: CASSLGANTEAFF

J gene: TRBJ1-2
D gene: TRBD1
V gene: TRBV28
clone size: .
CDR3 DNA: TGTGCCAGCAGCAGACAGGGGTGGAACTATGGCTACACCTTC
CDR3 protein: CASSRQGWNYGYTF

J gene: TRBJ1-2
D gene: TRBD1
V gene: TRBV2
clone size: .
CDR3 DNA: TGTGCCAGCAGTTTAGGACAGGATCGCTATGGCTACACCTTC
CDR3 protein: CASSLGQDRYGYTF

J gene: TRBJ1-2
D gene: .
V gene: TRBV30
clone size: few
CDR3 DNA: TGTGCCTGGAGTGTACTAATAGGGGAAGGCTACACCTTC
CDR3 protein: CAWSVLIGEGYTF

J gene: TRBJ1-1
D gene: TRBD1
V gene: TRBV10-1
clone size: .
CDR3 DNA: TGCGCCAGCAGTGACAGGGGGCGCGGGAACACTGAAGCTTTCTTT
CDR3 protein: CASSDRGRGNTEAFF

J gene: TRBJ2-3
D gene: .
V gene: TRBV19
clone size: .
CDR3 DNA: TGTGCCAGTAGCGACGGAGGGGGCACAGATACGCAGTATTTT
CDR3 protein: CASSDGGGTDTQYF

J gene: TRBJ2-5
D gene: .
V gene: TRBV5-4
clone size: .
CDR3 DNA: TGTGCCAGCAGCTTGGCCCTCGGTTCCCTGGAGACCCAGTACTTC
CDR3 protein: CASSLALGSLETQYF

J gene: TRBJ1-1
D gene: .
V gene: TRBV4-1
clone size: .
CDR3 DNA: TGCGCCAGCAGCCAAGGGCCCGCGAACACTGAAGCTTTCTTT
CDR3 protein: CASSQGPANTEAFF

J gene: TRBJ2-3
D gene: .
V gene: TRBV5-6
clone size: .
CDR3 DNA: TGTGCCAGCAGCTTGGGGACAGTCACAGATACGCAGTATTTT
CDR3 protein: CASSLGTVTDTQYF

J gene: TRBJ1-1
D gene: .
V gene: TRBV5-4
clone size: .
CDR3 DNA: TGTGCCAGCAGCTTCGGGGGAAAAATGAACACTGAAGCTTTCTTT
CDR3 protein: CASSFGGKMNTEAFF

J gene: TRBJ2-2
D gene: .
V gene: TRBV6-1
clone size: .
CDR3 DNA: TGTGCCAGCAGACTTACGACCGGGGAGCTGTTTTTT
CDR3 protein: CASRLTTGELFF

J gene: TRBJ2-5
D gene: TRBD2
V gene: TRBV5-1
clone size: .
CDR3 DNA: TGCGCCAGCAGCCAGGGAGCGGGGAGTGAGACCCAGTACTTC
CDR3 protein: CASSQGAGSETQYF

J gene: TRBJ2-5
D gene: .
V gene: TRBV5-1
clone size: once
CDR3 DNA: TGCGCCAGCAGCTCGGATCAGGGTCGAGAGACCCAGTACTTC
CDR3 protein: CASSSDQGRETQYF

J gene: TRBJ2-5
D gene: TRBD2
V gene: TRBV5-1
clone size: few
CDR3 DNA: TGCGCCAGCAGGAATGGACTAGCGGGGGACCAAGAGACCCAGTACTTC
CDR3 protein: CASRNGLAGDQETQYF

J gene: TRBJ1-3
D gene: .
V gene: TRBV7-9
clone size: .
CDR3 DNA: TGTGCCAGCAGCCTTACCTTGCCCGGGAGCACTGGAAACACCATATATTTT
CDR3 protein: CASSLTLPGSTGNTIYF

J gene: TRBJ1-1
D gene: .
V gene: TRBV7-6
clone size: .
CDR3 DNA: TGTGCCAGCAGCCGAGACGTCACAGGGATTGGGAGGAACACTGAAGCTTTCTTT
CDR3 protein: CASSRDVTGIGRNTEAFF

J gene: TRBJ2-2
D gene: TRBD2
V gene: TRBV18
clone size: .
CDR3 DNA: TGTGCCAGCTCACTTAGCGGGGGCAACACCGGGGAGCTGTTTTTT
CDR3 protein: CASSLSGGNTGELFF

J gene: TRBJ2-5
D gene: TRBD2
V gene: TRBV4-1
clone size: .
CDR3 DNA: TGCGCCAGCAGCCAAGGGACTAGCGGTCCCCAAGAGACCCAGTACTTC
CDR3 protein: CASSQGTSGPQETQYF

J gene: TRBJ1-5
D gene: .
V gene: TRBV4-3
clone size: .
CDR3 DNA: TGCGCCAGCAGCCAAGATCTTGGGGAGTTTGGCAATCAGCCCCAGCATTTT
CDR3 protein: CASSQDLGEFGNQPQHF

J gene: TRBJ2-1
D gene: TRBD2
V gene: TRBV7-2
clone size: .
CDR3 DNA: TGTGCCAGCAGCTTAGTAGCGGGCACCGATGAGCAGTTCTTC
CDR3 protein: CASSLVAGTDEQFF

J gene: TRBJ2-1
D gene: TRBD2
V gene: TRBV30
clone size: .
CDR3 DNA: TGTGCCTGGAGTTTTGTGGGGGGGTACAATGAGCAGTTCTTC
CDR3 protein: CAWSFVGGYNEQFF

J gene: TRBJ2-5
D gene: .
V gene: TRBV7-9
clone size: .
CDR3 DNA: TGTGCCAGCAGCTTTGGGACAGCGGGAGAGACCCAGTACTTC
CDR3 protein: CASSFGTAGETQYF

J gene: TRBJ1-6
D gene: TRBD1
V gene: TRBV7-2
clone size: .
CDR3 DNA: TGTGCCAGCAGCCGCGGGACAGGGTTAGTCAGTTCACCCCTCCACTTT
CDR3 protein: CASSRGTGLVSSPLHF

J gene: TRBJ2-1
D gene: TRBD2
V gene: TRBV9
clone size: .
CDR3 DNA: TGTGCCAGCAGCGAGCGGGGGGTCCTCTACAATGAGCAGTTCTTC
CDR3 protein: CASSERGVLYNEQFF

J gene: TRBJ2-5
D gene: .
V gene: TRBV6-4
clone size: .
CDR3 DNA: TGTGCCAGCAGTGACTTCCGGGACTCTGAAGAGACCCAGTACTTC
CDR3 protein: CASSDFRDSEETQYF

J gene: TRBJ1-2
D gene: TRBD1
V gene: TRBV11-3
clone size: .
CDR3 DNA: TGTGCCAGCAGCCCGGACAGGCGGTCCTTCTATGGCTACACCTTC
CDR3 protein: CASSPDRRSFYGYTF

J gene: TRBJ1-4
D gene: TRBD1
V gene: TRBV5-1
clone size: .
CDR3 DNA: TGCGCCAGCAGCTTAACGGGACAGGGGTATGAAAAACTGTTTTTT
CDR3 protein: CASSLTGQGYEKLFF

J gene: TRBJ1-5
D gene: TRBD1
V gene: TRBV7-2
clone size: .
CDR3 DNA: TGTGCCAGCAGCGTCCAGGGGGCGGTCACATTTCAGCCCCAGCATTTT
CDR3 protein: CASSVQGAVTFQPQHF

J gene: TRBJ2-7
D gene: TRBD2
V gene: TRBV11-2
clone size: .
CDR3 DNA: TGTGCCAGCAGCTTAGAGCTTGGAGCGGGGGTTTTGCCCTACGAGCAGTACTTC
CDR3 protein: CASSLELGAGVLPYEQYF

J gene: TRBJ1-3
D gene: .
V gene: TRBV7-9
clone size: .
CDR3 DNA: TGTGCCAGCAATTCTTTGTACGAGGAGGGAAACACCATATATTTT
CDR3 protein: CASNSLYEEGNTIYF

J gene: TRBJ2-1
D gene: TRBD2
V gene: TRBV5-6
clone size: .
CDR3 DNA: TGTGCCAGCAGCTCCGCGGGACTAGCGTGGTTCTTC
CDR3 protein: CASSSAGLAWFF

J gene: TRBJ1-1
D gene: .
V gene: TRBV19
clone size: .
CDR3 DNA: TGTGCCAGCGGGACTGGGAACACTGAAGCTTTCTTT
CDR3 protein: CASGTGNTEAFF

J gene: TRBJ1-5
D gene: TRBD1
V gene: TRBV19
clone size: few
CDR3 DNA: TGTGCCAGTAGTACGACAGGGGGCCTGGCCCAGCATTTT
CDR3 protein: CASSTTGGLAQHF

J gene: TRBJ2-3
D gene: TRBD2
V gene: TRBV6-4
clone size: .
CDR3 DNA: TGTGCCAGCAGTGACTCGAGCGGGGGCGGCACAGATACGCAGTATTTT
CDR3 protein: CASSDSSGGGTDTQYF

J gene: TRBJ1-6
D gene: .
V gene: TRBV18
clone size: .
CDR3 DNA: TGTGCCAGCTCACCCGGGGATTCACCCCTCCACTTT
CDR3 protein: CASSPGDSPLHF